The rows below give T cell receptor beta chains drawn from one sample of a study of T cell responses to AZD1222 COVID-19 vaccine. The assay was immunoSEQ multiplex PCR, and TCRdb's table has in-frame clones only and misses some. The table has 150,000 to 170,000 clones, less than 90% seen once. This sample comprised peripheral blood, obtained on day 0 of AZD1222 vaccination. The receptor source for this set is an adult in good health. CDR3s include the opening cysteine and the closing phenylalanine or tryptophan. A D gene is named only where the DNA matches it firmly. Clone size, where shown, is once, few, many, or a class for clones that have expanded.

abundance	d_gene	v_gene	j_gene	CDR3aa	CDR3nt
.	.	TRBV28	TRBJ2-7	CASSATYEQYF	TGTGCCAGCAGCGCCACCTACGAGCAGTACTTC
once	.	TRBV9	TRBJ1-6	CASSVAQSYNSPLHF	TGTGCCAGCAGCGTAGCCCAGTCCTATAATTCACCCCTCCACTTT
once	.	TRBV15	TRBJ1-4	CATSRDPGAGGEKLFF	TGTGCCACCAGCAGAGATCCAGGGGCGGGCGGGGAAAAACTGTTTTTT
.	.	TRBV6-4	TRBJ1-1	CASSFDRNTEAFF	TGTGCCAGCAGTTTCGACAGGAACACTGAAGCTTTCTTT
.	.	TRBV7-3	TRBJ2-1	CASSLLPGANNEQFF	TGTGCCAGCAGCTTACTACCCGGGGCGAACAATGAGCAGTTCTTC
few	.	TRBV28	TRBJ1-4	CASSRGRINEKLFF	TGTGCCAGCAGCCGGGGACGGATTAATGAAAAACTGTTTTTT
.	TRBD2	TRBV3-1/TRBV3-2	TRBJ2-1	CASRSSGGAHEQFF	TGTGCCAGCAGGAGTAGCGGGGGGGCACATGAGCAGTTCTTC
.	.	TRBV12-3/TRBV12-4	TRBJ2-2	CASNRRGAGELFF	TGTGCCAGCAATCGCAGGGGAGCCGGGGAGCTGTTTTTT
.	TRBD1	TRBV5-1	TRBJ2-3	CASSRRTGDEDTQYF	TGCGCCAGCAGCCGTAGGACAGGGGATGAAGATACGCAGTATTTT
.	.	TRBV5-5	TRBJ1-1	CASSLRGSRVDTEAFF	TGTGCCAGCAGCTTAAGGGGGTCCAGGGTGGACACTGAAGCTTTCTTT